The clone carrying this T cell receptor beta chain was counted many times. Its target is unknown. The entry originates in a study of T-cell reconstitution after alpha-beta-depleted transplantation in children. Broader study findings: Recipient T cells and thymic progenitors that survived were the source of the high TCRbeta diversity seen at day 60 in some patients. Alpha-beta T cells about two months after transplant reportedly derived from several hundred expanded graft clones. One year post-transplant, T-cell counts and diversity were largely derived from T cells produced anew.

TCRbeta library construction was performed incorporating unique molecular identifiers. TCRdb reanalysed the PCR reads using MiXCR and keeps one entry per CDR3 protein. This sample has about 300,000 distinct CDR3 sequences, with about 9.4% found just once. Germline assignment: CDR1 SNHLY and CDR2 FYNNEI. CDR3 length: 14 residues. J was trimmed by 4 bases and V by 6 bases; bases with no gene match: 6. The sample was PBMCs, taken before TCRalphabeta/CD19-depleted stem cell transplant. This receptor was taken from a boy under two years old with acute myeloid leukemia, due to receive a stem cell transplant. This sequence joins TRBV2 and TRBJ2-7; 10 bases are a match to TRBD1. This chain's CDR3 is CASRAPGQGYEQYF. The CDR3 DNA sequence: TGTGCCAGCAGGGCCCCGGGACAGGGGTACGAGCAGTACTTC.